This T cell receptor beta chain was sequenced for a study of T cell responses to AZD1222 COVID-19 vaccine. Points from the study as a whole: In a largely white British group with more females than males, clonal diversity was possibly underestimated. The study found vaccine-associated CD4 TCRs spanning spike, dominant at 160-218 and 743-854.

Concerning this clone itself: Its antigen is as yet unknown.

CDR1 SGHRS and CDR2 YFSETQ come from the germline V gene. Trimming removed 3 bases from V and 1 base from J, with 8 bases in between. The CDR3 runs to 13 residues. Data came from immunoSEQ multiplex PCR; TCRdb stores just in-frame clones and leaves some out. This sample carries roughly 70,000 clones, 85% of them seen once, and the ten largest clones take 20%. The TCR originated in an adult in good health. The sequenced sample was peripheral blood, obtained on day 0 of AZD1222 vaccination. The chain has TRBV5-1 and TRBJ2-7; TRBD1 is a possible D gene (6 bases). The CDR3 protein is CASSYQGSYEQYF. The CDR3 DNA sequence: TGCGCCAGCAGCTATCAGGGGTCCTACGAGCAGTACTTC.